Presented here are 4 T cell receptor beta chains from one specimen sequenced in a study of cytomegalovirus exposure and HLA in healthy donors. The table came from immunoSEQ multiplex PCR; TCRdb's copy has only in-frame clones and leaves some out. The profile covers over 100,000 clones, with 89% appearing a single time and 1% to 1.5% taken by the ten largest. The sequencing input was PBMCs. The receptors shown here come from a woman aged 18-29 years in good health and CMV-seronegative.

J is TRBJ2-1 and V is TRBV7-3, with TRBD2 matching over 10 bases. The CDR3 has 15 residues. Per germline, CDR1 SGHTA and CDR2 FQGTGA. V trimming: 2 bases; J trimming: 9 bases; junction bases outside the gene matches: 7. CDR3 coding DNA: TGTGCCAGCAGCTTACAGCGGGGGGGCCTGGTTGAGCAGTTCTTC. Encoded protein: CASSLQRGGLVEQFF.

This clone was recorded once. V usage is TRBV11-2 and J usage is TRBJ1-2; the D is unclear. Trimming shortened V by 5 bases and J by 4 bases, and 17 bases separated the two germline ends. Germline V gene sequence: CDR1 SGHAT, CDR2 FQNNGV. This CDR3 spans 15 amino acids. The CDR3: CASSHTGSVTYGYTF. In nucleotides, the CDR3 is TGTGCCAGCAGCCATACGGGGAGTGTTACCTATGGCTACACCTTC.

The rearrangement uses TRBV9 and TRBJ1-2; D might be TRBD1 (5 bases). Germline V gene sequence: CDR1 SGDLS, CDR2 YYNGEE. The CDR3 totals 15 residues. Trimming shortened V by 4 bases and J by 2 bases, and 15 bases separated the two germline ends. CDR3 DNA: TGTGCCAGCAGCAGCAGACAGACCCCCAACTATGGCTACACCTTC. It codes for CASSSRQTPNYGYTF.

J is TRBJ2-1 and V is TRBV7-3, with D hard to call. CDR3 length: 13 amino acids. Germline CDR1 SGHTA, CDR2 FQGTGA. V gave up 2 bases and J gave up 5 bases, with 7 bases separating them. The CDR3, as DNA: TGTGCCAGCAGCTTAGGGCAGAACAATGAGCAGTTCTTC. Its translation: CASSLGQNNEQFF. Looking up the rest from reference TRBV7-3 and TRBJ2-1 gives the full variable domain: GAGVSQTPSNKVTEKGKYVELRCDPISGHTALYWYRQSLGQGPEFLIYFQGTGAADDSGLPNDRFFAVRPEGSVSTLKIQRTERGDSAVYLCASSLGQNNEQFFGPGTRLTVL.